This T cell receptor (beta chain) was identified during a study of cytomegalovirus exposure and HLA in healthy donors. Both 60 Vbeta primers and 13 Jbeta primers went into the PCR. The table came from immunoSEQ multiplex PCR; TCRdb's copy has only in-frame clones and leaves some out. The sample holds roughly 81,000 clones, roughly 73% seen once. This clonotype was sampled from a boy younger than 18 in good health and CMV-seronegative. Specimen: PBMCs.

Written as DNA, the CDR3 is TGTGCCAGCAGTTTTCGGGGTAGGGGCACAGATACGCAGTATTTT. It encodes CASSFRGRGTDTQYF. The rearrangement uses TRBV28 and TRBJ2-3; TRBD2 is a possible D gene (5 bases). Trimming took 3 bases from V and 1 from J, leaving 11 bases between them. Germline V gene data show CDR1 as MDHEN and CDR2 as SYDVKM. This CDR3 contains 15 residues.